The 30 T cell receptor beta chains presented below share a single source sample, sequenced in a study of PD-L1 blockade in urothelial cancer. Time point defined: pretreatment peripheral blood. Produced via immunoSEQ multiplex PCR; TCRdb's table is partial and in-frame only. The sample gives more than 45,000 clones, 82% of which show up once; approximately 1.9% is in the top ten. The sample in question was PBMCs, obtained around atezolizumab (anti-PD-L1) treatment. The receptors here all came from a man aged 50-59 years with urothelial cancer.

The V call is TRBV6-5, the J call TRBJ1-5; maybe TRBD1 (5 bases). Germline CDR1 and CDR2: MNHEY and SVGAGI. Trimming removed 7 bases from V and 6 bases from J, with 19 bases in between. This CDR3 comprises 15 residues. CDR3 protein: CASTPTWGPGQPQHF. CDR3 DNA sequence: TGTGCCAGCACTCCTACGTGGGGCCCGGGTCAGCCCCAGCATTTT.

V gene TRBV5-6 combines with J gene TRBJ2-7; TRBD1 might be the D (6 bases). Trimming left V 3 bases short and J 2 bases short, with 6 bases between. The length of the CDR3 is 12 residues. Looked up from germline, CDR1 is SGHDT and CDR2 is YYEEEE. The CDR3 protein is CASSYRAYEQYF. The CDR3 DNA follows: TGTGCCAGCAGCTACAGGGCCTACGAGCAGTACTTC.

The chain is built from TRBV12-5 and TRBJ1-1; no firm D call. Germline V lookup: CDR1 LGHNT, CDR2 FRNRAP. V was cut by 0 bases and J by 1 base, with 9 bases left in between. The CDR3 runs 15 residues. The CDR3 DNA reads as TGTGCTAGTGGTTTGGTTTCGAGTGCGAACACTGAAGCTTTCTTT. Residues: CASGLVSSANTEAFF.

The chain uses TRBV28 and TRBJ1-2; 7 nucleotides agree with TRBD1. The CDR3 spans 13 residues. Germline V gives CDR1 MDHEN, CDR2 SYDVKM. Trimming took 6 bases from V and 6 from J; bases not matched to a gene: 7. CDR3 amino acids: CASRPTGEDGYTF. CDR3 DNA sequence: TGTGCCAGCAGACCTACAGGGGAGGATGGCTACACCTTC.

V gene TRBV2 combines with J gene TRBJ2-2; 8 bases align to TRBD1. CDR3 length equals 14 residues. Germline V gene lookup returns CDR1 SNHLY and CDR2 FYNNEI. V lost 6 bases, J lost 4 bases, and 4 bases stayed unmatched. The CDR3 DNA reads as TGTGCCAGCAGGGGACAGGTTGGCACCGGGGAGCTGTTTTTT. It yields the protein CASRGQVGTGELFF.

The chain carries TRBV7-2 and TRBJ1-1; 9 nucleotides align to TRBD1. CDR1 is SGHTA and CDR2 is FQGNSA in the germline V gene. The CDR3 is 18 amino acids. V dropped 5 bases and J dropped 0; count of bases not matched to a gene: 13. CDR3 region: CASSLQGALRIMNTEAFF. Written as DNA, the CDR3 is TGTGCCAGCAGCCTACAGGGGGCCCTTAGGATTATGAACACTGAAGCTTTCTTT.

This chain links TRBV18 with TRBJ1-3; 8 nucleotides line up with TRBD1. This CDR3 has 16 amino acids. The V segment lost 4 bases and the J segment 1 base; nucleotides outside the gene matches: 6. CDR1 is KGHSH, CDR2 LQKENI, per germline. This chain's CDR3 is CASSQGQGASGNTIYF. The CDR3 DNA sequence: TGTGCCAGCTCACAAGGACAGGGTGCGTCTGGAAACACCATATATTTT.

This chain links TRBV5-1 with TRBJ1-2, with D possibly being TRBD1 (6 bases). Germline assignment: CDR1 SGHRS and CDR2 YFSETQ. The CDR3 length is 14 residues. Trimming stripped 4 bases from V and 8 bases from J, with 18 bases between. The DNA of the CDR3 is TGCGCCAGCAGCCGAACATCAGGGGATTTCGGCTACACCTTC. It is translated as CASSRTSGDFGYTF.

By proportion, this clone is medium-sized (0.01 to 0.1%). The chain recombines TRBV28 with TRBJ2-6; a weak D match, TRBD2 (5 bases). Trimming cost V 6 bases and J 0 bases, with 18 bases left between them. CDR1 and CDR2 from the germline V gene are MDHEN and SYDVKM. The CDR3 is 18 residues long. CDR3 in DNA: TGTGCCAGCAGGACTTACGAGAGGGTTAGCTCTGGGGCCAACGTCCTGACTTTC. This translates into CASRTYERVSSGANVLTF.

This rearrangement joins TRBV19 to TRBJ2-1; TRBD2 might be the D (6 bases). Trimming took 6 bases from V and 5 from J, leaving 11 bases between them. CDR3 length: 13 residues. The germline V gene encodes CDR1 LNHDA and CDR2 SQIVND (reference sequence). CDR3 nucleotide sequence: TGTGCCAGTAGACCGACTAGTGACAATGAGCAGTTCTTC. This encodes CASRPTSDNEQFF.

The chain has TRBV10-1 and TRBJ1-1; maybe TRBD1 (5 bases). V was cut by 0 bases and J by 8 bases, with 10 bases left in between. Germline lookup yields CDR1 WNHNN and CDR2 SYGVQD (reference sequence). The CDR3 spans 13 residues. The CDR3 protein is CASSESGVGEAFF. CDR3 nucleotides: TGCGCCAGCAGTGAGTCAGGGGTGGGGGAAGCTTTCTTT.

This rearrangement joins TRBV25-1 to TRBJ1-1; TRBD1 is a possible D gene (6 bases). V lost 6 bases, J lost 4 bases, and 18 bases lay in between. Per germline, CDR1 MGHDK and CDR2 SYGVNS. This CDR3 has 15 amino acids. CDR3 DNA: TGTGCCAGCAGCGCCGCAGGACAGCAGCCCACTGAAGCTTTCTTT. Translated, it gives CASSAAGQQPTEAFF.

The rearrangement joins TRBV6-6 to TRBJ2-2; D unresolved. Trimming took off 7 bases at V and 2 bases at J, with 5 bases between the two ends. This CDR3 contains 12 residues. Germline V gives CDR1 MNHNY, CDR2 SVGAGI (reference sequence). This chain's CDR3 is CASILNTGELFF. The CDR3 nucleotides read TGTGCCAGCATACTAAACACCGGGGAGCTGTTTTTT.

V gene TRBV19 combines with J gene TRBJ2-3; weak D call: TRBD1 (6 bases). Germline V gives CDR1 LNHDA, CDR2 SQIVND (reference sequence). The CDR3 totals 15 residues. V dropped 4 bases and J dropped 4 bases, with 15 bases sitting between them. CDR3 bases: TGTGCCAGTAGTACCGGACAGTTCCAATCAGATACGCAGTATTTT. Translation gives CASSTGQFQSDTQYF. Supplemented by reference TRBV19 and TRBJ2-3, the full variable domain reads DGGITQSPKYLFRKEGQNVTLSCEQNLNHDAMYWYRQDPGQGLRLIYYSQIVNDFQKGDIAEGYSVSREKKESFPLTVTSAQKNPTAFYLCASSTGQFQSDTQYFGPGTRLTVL.

The chain links TRBV6-1 to TRBJ2-1, with unresolved D. This CDR3 has 12 amino acids. Germline CDR1 reads MNHNS; CDR2 reads SASEGT. With 2 bases removed from V and 10 bases from J, the gap between germline ends came to 9 bases. The CDR3 DNA sequence: TGTGCCAGCAGTGAAAAGTTTGCGGAGCAGTTCTTC. This encodes CASSEKFAEQFF.

This rearrangement joins TRBV5-1 to TRBJ2-3; 14 positions agree with TRBD2. CDR1 is SGHRS and CDR2 is YFSETQ in the germline V gene. The CDR3 is 16 residues long. The V segment lost 4 bases and the J segment 4 bases; nucleotides outside the gene matches: 5. CDR3 residues: CASSAGLAGGADTQYF. CDR3 coding DNA: TGCGCCAGCAGCGCAGGACTAGCGGGAGGTGCAGATACGCAGTATTTT.

This chain uses TRBV29-1 with TRBJ2-1; perhaps TRBD1 as D (5 bases). The germline V gene has CDR1 SQVTM and CDR2 ANQGSEA. This CDR3 comprises 12 residues. Trimming took off 8 bases at V and 1 base at J, with 9 bases between the two ends. The CDR3 sequence: CSLWTSYNEQFF. DNA for the CDR3: TGCAGCTTATGGACATCCTACAATGAGCAGTTCTTC.

This sequence joins TRBV5-1 and TRBJ2-1; TRBD2 matches at 15 bases. V lost 4 bases, J lost 5 bases, and 7 bases stayed unmatched. CDR3 size: 17 residues. The germline V gene has CDR1 SGHRS and CDR2 YFSETQ. CDR3 in DNA: TGCGCCAGCAGCCAAGGGACTAGCGGGAGGATTCACAATGAGCAGTTCTTC. Translating it yields CASSQGTSGRIHNEQFF. The full variable domain, its missing parts supplied by reference TRBV5-1 and TRBJ2-1, is KAGVTQTPRYLIKTRGQQVTLSCSPISGHRSVSWYQQTPGQGLQFLFEYFSETQRNKGNFPGRFSGRQFSNSRSEMNVSTLELGDSALYLCASSQGTSGRIHNEQFFGPGTRLTVL.

The genes are TRBV5-1 and TRBJ2-2; D remains unclear. The CDR3 sequence is 15 residues long. Trimming stripped 0 bases from V and 3 bases from J, with 9 bases between. Germline loops: CDR1 SGHRS, CDR2 YFSETQ. CDR3 sequence reads: CASSLDITDTGELFF. CDR3 DNA sequence: TGCGCCAGCAGCTTGGACATAACCGACACCGGGGAGCTGTTTTTT.

This clone was counted once. The chain couples TRBV5-4 to TRBJ2-7; 7 nucleotides agree with TRBD2. With 1 base clipped from V and 0 bases from J, the junction kept 4 bases outside the gene matches. CDR3 length: 15 amino acids. CDR1 SGHNT and CDR2 YYREEE come from the germline V gene (reference sequence). The CDR3 bases are TGTGCCAGCAGCTTGTCGTGGGAGGGCTCCTACGAGCAGTACTTC. It translates to CASSLSWEGSYEQYF. Drawing the rest from reference TRBV5-4 and TRBJ2-7, the complete variable domain is ETGVTQSPTHLIKTRGQQVTLRCSSQSGHNTVSWYQQALGQGPQFIFQYYREEENGRGNFPPRFSGLQFPNYSSELNVNALELDDSALYLCASSLSWEGSYEQYFGPGTRLTVT.

The chain combines TRBV7-8 with TRBJ1-2, with D possibly TRBD1 on 5 matching bases. This CDR3 is built from 15 residues. V was cut by 0 bases and J by 6 bases, with 14 bases left in between. Germline V gene data show CDR1 as SGHVS and CDR2 as FQNEAQ. CDR3 sequence reads: CASSLAHPAGHGYTF. The CDR3 DNA sequence: TGTGCCAGCAGCTTAGCGCACCCGGCAGGGCATGGCTACACCTTC.

The chain carries TRBV7-2 and TRBJ1-2; 9 bases align to TRBD1. This CDR3 spans 15 amino acids. The trim removed 5 bases at V and 4 bases at J, leaving 8 bases unmatched. Germline CDR1 reads SGHTA; CDR2 reads FQGNSA. The CDR3 here is CASSVYRGLGYGYTF. As DNA, the CDR3 is TGTGCCAGCAGCGTGTACAGGGGGCTTGGCTATGGCTACACCTTC.

This clone was observed a single time. The chain uses TRBV7-2 and TRBJ2-5, with 7 bases aligning to TRBD1. After removal of 5 bases from V and 4 bases from J, the junction contained 10 bases not matched to a gene. This CDR3 has 15 residues. Germline values: CDR1 SGHTA, CDR2 FQGNSA. CDR3 in DNA: TGTGCCAGCAGCCCCGGGACAGTGGAATTAGAGACCCAGTACTTC. This sequence encodes CASSPGTVELETQYF.

This chain joins TRBV5-1 and TRBJ1-2, with TRBD1 matching over 9 bases. In germline, CDR1 is SGHRS, CDR2 YFSETQ. Trimming removed 0 bases from V and 3 bases from J; junction bases left unmatched: 15. This CDR3 contains 19 residues. CDR3 sequence: CASSLDSRDRAYFYYGYTF. The CDR3 nucleotides read TGCGCCAGCAGCTTGGATAGTCGGGACAGGGCTTATTTTTACTATGGCTACACCTTC.

This clone has just a few counts. The chain recombines TRBV5-6 with TRBJ1-5; TRBD1 matches at 8 bases. Germline lookup yields CDR1 SGHDT and CDR2 YYEEEE. J was trimmed by 2 bases and V by 4 bases; bases with no gene match: 5. The CDR3 contains 15 residues. The chain's CDR3 is CASSTGGIGNQPQHF. CDR3 nucleotide sequence: TGTGCCAGCAGCACAGGGGGGATCGGCAATCAGCCCCAGCATTTT.

The rearrangement uses TRBV4-2 and TRBJ1-2, with 9 bases fitting TRBD1. J was trimmed by 6 bases and V by 4 bases; bases with no gene match: 12. Germline V lookup: CDR1 LGHNA, CDR2 YNFKEQ. The CDR3 is 16 residues long. CDR3 residues: CASSREKTGGRDGYTF. The CDR3 nucleotides are TGTGCCAGCAGCCGGGAAAAGACAGGGGGGAGGGATGGCTACACCTTC.

The V call is TRBV11-2, the J call TRBJ2-5; weak D call: TRBD2 (6 bases). V lost 5 bases to trimming and J lost 9 bases, with 16 bases between them. This CDR3 is built from 13 residues. CDR1 and CDR2 from the germline V gene are SGHAT and FQNNGV. As DNA, the CDR3 is TGTGCCAGCAGCCAGGGACTGCCCGCGGCCCAGTACTTC. Its protein product is CASSQGLPAAQYF. Based on the CDR3 plus reference TRBV11-2 and TRBJ2-5, the full variable domain is EAGVAQSPRYKIIEKRQSVAFWCNPISGHATLYWYQQILGQGPKLLIQFQNNGVVDDSQLPKDRFSAERLKGVDSTLKIQPAKLEDSAVYLCASSQGLPAAQYFGPGTRLLVL.

The rearrangement uses TRBV25-1 and TRBJ2-2, with TRBD2 matching over 8 bases. The CDR3 has 15 amino acids. The ends lost 4 bases at V and 1 base at J; junction bases unmatched: 2. The germline V gene encodes CDR1 MGHDK and CDR2 SYGVNS. The CDR3 sequence: CASSASGLNTGELFF. For the CDR3, the DNA is TGTGCCAGCAGTGCTAGCGGGCTGAACACCGGGGAGCTGTTTTTT.

The J gene is TRBJ2-3, the V gene TRBV27; D might be TRBD2 (6 bases). The CDR3 is made up of 16 amino acids. V was pared by 6 bases and J by 2 bases, with 18 bases between. Germline CDR1 and CDR2: MNHEY and SMNVEV (reference sequence). CDR3 sequence reads: CASSLEGPYLTDTQYF. The CDR3 bases are TGTGCCAGCAGCTTGGAGGGGCCCTACCTCACAGATACGCAGTATTTT.

The V and J genes are TRBV11-2 and TRBJ1-1, with D uncertain. The CDR3 is 14 amino acids. The V and J ends lost 1 base and 10 bases respectively, with 16 bases between them. Germline lookup yields CDR1 SGHAT and CDR2 FQNNGV. CDR3 sequence (DNA): TGTGCCAGCAGCTTAGCCAACCGGCGCGAGGGAGCTTTCTTT. It is translated as CASSLANRREGAFF.